The sample holds a few counts of the clone carrying this TCR beta chain. Its antigen is unknown. The record originates from a study of TIL therapy for anti-PD-1-resistant metastatic lung cancer. Study as a whole: Most patients had lung adenocarcinoma; a few tumors were EGFR-mutant, two ALK-rearranged; half smoked currently or formerly. Broader study findings: After infusion, TIL clonotypes partly replaced peripheral T cells and declined over months.

The time point is: pre-treatment sample, taken before nivolumab and TIL therapy. CDR1 and CDR2 (germline): LNHNV, YYDKDF (reference sequence). The CDR3 has 18 residues. Trimming stripped 0 bases from V and 5 bases from J, with 19 bases between. The immunoSEQ assay was v3. The data were produced by immunoSEQ multiplex PCR, yet TCRdb's version contains in-frame clones alone and is incomplete. The table lists tens of thousands of clones, around nine tenths of them singletons. The starting material was blood, obtained at baseline. The chain carries TRBV15 and TRBJ2-2; the D gene could be TRBD1 or TRBD2 (6 bases each). This TCR derives from a person between 30 and 79 years old with non-small cell lung cancer. The CDR3 bases are TGTGCCACCAGCAGAGATGGGGGGTTAGCAGGGGCAACCGGGGAGCTGTTTTTT. It codes for CATSRDGGLAGATGELFF.